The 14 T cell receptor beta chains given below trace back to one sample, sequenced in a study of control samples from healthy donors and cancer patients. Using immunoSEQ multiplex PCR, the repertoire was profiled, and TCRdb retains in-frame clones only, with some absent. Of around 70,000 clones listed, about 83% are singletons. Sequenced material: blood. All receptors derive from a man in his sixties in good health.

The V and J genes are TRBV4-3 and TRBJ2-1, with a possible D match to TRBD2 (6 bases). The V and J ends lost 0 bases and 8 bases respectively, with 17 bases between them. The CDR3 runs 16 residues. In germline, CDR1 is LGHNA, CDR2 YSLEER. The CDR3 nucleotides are TGCGCCAGCAGCCAAGAGTCGGCGGGGAAGTTCCATGAGCAGTTCTTC. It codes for CASSQESAGKFHEQFF.

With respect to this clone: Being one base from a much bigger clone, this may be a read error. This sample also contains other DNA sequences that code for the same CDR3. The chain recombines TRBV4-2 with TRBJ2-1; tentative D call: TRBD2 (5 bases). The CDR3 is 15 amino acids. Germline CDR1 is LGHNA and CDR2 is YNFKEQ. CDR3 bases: TGTGCCAGCAGCCATGATAGCGTAGCTTACAATGAGCAATTCTTC. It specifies CASSHDSVAYNEQFF.

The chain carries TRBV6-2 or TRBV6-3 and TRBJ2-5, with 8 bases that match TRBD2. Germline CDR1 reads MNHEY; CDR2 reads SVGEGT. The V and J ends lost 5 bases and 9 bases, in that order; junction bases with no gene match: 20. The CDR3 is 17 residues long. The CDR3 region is CASSPSGLAGRRRAQYF. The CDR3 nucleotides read TGTGCCAGCAGTCCCTCAGGTCTAGCGGGCCGAAGGAGGGCCCAGTACTTC.

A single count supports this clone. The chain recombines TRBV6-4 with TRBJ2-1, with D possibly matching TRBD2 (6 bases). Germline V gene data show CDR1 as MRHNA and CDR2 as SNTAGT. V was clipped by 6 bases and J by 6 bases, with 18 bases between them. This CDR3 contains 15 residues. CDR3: CASSLLEGGGNEQFF. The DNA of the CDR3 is TGTGCCAGCAGCCTACTGGAGGGAGGAGGCAATGAGCAGTTCTTC.

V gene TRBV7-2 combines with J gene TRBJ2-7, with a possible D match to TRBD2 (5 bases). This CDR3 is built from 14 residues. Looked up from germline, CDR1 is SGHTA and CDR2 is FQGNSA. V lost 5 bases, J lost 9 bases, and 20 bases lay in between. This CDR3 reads CASSEGRRMSGQYF. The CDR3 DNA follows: TGTGCCAGCAGCGAGGGCCGGCGCATGTCTGGGCAGTACTTC.

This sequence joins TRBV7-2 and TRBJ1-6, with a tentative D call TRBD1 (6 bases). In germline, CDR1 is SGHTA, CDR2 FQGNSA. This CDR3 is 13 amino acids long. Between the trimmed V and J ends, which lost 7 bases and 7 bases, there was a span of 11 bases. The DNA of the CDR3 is TGTGCCAGCACCAGAGGGGGAAATTCACCCCTCCACTTT. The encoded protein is CASTRGGNSPLHF.

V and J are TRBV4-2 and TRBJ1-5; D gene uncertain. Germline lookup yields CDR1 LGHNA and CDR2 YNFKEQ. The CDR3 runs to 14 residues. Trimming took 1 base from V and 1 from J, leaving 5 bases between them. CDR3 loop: CASSQAWSNQPQHF. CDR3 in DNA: TGTGCCAGCAGCCAAGCTTGGAGCAATCAGCCCCAGCATTTT.

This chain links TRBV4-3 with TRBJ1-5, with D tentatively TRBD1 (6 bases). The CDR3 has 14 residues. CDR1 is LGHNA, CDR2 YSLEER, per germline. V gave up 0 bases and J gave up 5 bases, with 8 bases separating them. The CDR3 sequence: CASSQEGGDQPQHF. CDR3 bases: TGCGCCAGCAGCCAAGAAGGGGGAGATCAGCCCCAGCATTTT.

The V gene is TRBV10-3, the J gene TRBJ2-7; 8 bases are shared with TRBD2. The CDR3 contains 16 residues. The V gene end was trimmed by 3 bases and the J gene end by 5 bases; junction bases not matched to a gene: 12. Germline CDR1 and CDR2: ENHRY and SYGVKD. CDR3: CAISDISGVGKHEQYF. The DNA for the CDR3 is TGTGCCATCAGTGACATTAGCGGGGTAGGTAAGCACGAGCAGTACTTC.

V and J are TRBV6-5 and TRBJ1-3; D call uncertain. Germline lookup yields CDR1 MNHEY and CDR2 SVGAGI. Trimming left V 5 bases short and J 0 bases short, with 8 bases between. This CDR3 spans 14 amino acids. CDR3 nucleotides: TGTGCCAGCAGTACAACAGTCTCTGGAAACACCATATATTTT. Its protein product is CASSTTVSGNTIYF.

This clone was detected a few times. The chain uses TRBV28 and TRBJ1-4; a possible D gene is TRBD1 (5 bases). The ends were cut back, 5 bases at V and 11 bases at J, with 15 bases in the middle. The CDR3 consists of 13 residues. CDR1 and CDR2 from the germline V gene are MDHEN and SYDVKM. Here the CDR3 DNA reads TGTGCCAGCAGTCATGGGACTCCCTGGAAACTGTTTTTT. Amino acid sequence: CASSHGTPWKLFF.

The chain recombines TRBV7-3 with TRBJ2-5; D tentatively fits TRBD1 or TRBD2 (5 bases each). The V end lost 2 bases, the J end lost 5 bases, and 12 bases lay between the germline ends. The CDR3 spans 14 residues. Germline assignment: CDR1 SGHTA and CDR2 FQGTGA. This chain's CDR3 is CASSLGTLPETQYF. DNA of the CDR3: TGTGCCAGCAGCTTAGGGACCCTACCCGAGACCCAGTACTTC.

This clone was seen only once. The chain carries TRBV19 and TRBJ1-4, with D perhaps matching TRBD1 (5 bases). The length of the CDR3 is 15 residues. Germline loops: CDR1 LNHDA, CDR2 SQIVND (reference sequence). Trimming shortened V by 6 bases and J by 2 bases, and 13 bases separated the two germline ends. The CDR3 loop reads CASRPGWGTNEKLFF. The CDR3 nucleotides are TGTGCCAGTAGACCAGGGTGGGGCACTAATGAAAAACTGTTTTTT.

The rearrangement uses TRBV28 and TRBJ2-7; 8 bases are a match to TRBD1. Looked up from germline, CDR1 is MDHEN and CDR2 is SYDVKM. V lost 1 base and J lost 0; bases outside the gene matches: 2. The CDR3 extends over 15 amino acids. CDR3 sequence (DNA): TGTGCCAGCAGTTTATCAGGGGGCCCCTCCTACGAGCAGTACTTC. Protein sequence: CASSLSGGPSYEQYF.